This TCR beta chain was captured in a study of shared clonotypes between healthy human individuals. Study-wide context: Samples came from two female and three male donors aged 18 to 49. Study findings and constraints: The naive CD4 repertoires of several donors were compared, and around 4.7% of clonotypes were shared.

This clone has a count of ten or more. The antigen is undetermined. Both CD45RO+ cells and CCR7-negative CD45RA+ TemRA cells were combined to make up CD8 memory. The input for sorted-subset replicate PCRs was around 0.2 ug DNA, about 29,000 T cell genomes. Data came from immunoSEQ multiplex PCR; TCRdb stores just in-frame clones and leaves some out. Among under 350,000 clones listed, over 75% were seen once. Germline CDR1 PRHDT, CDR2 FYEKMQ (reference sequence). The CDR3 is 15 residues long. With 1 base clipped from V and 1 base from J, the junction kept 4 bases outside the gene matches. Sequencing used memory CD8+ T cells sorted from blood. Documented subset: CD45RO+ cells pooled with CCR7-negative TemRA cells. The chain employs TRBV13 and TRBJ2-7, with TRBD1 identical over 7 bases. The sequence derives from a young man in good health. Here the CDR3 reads CASSLEGGASYEQYF. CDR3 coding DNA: TGTGCCAGCAGCTTAGAAGGGGGCGCGTCCTACGAGCAGTACTTC.